Listed here is a single T cell receptor (beta chain). The data are from a study of blood T cell repertoires in COVID-19. On the study more broadly: Spain, Italy and the United States supplied samples that represented acute and convalescent COVID-19. PBMCs, B-cell-depleted T cells, or T cells provided the cDNA or gDNA that made up the material.

Original processing notes: Reference gene primer amplification in the assay estimated nucleated cell counts. Produced via immunoSEQ multiplex PCR; TCRdb's table is partial and in-frame only. The DNA was the basis for D and trimming; V, J and clone size are from that table. Among 110,000 to 150,000 clones listed, 88% were seen once. Germline V gives CDR1 SGHRS, CDR2 YFSETQ. V lost 1 base and J lost 5, with 12 bases in between. This CDR3 is built from 15 residues. Sequencing was carried out using peripheral blood. The J gene is TRBJ1-4, the V gene TRBV5-1; no reliable D call. This sequence was found in a man over 45 with active or convalescent COVID-19. The CDR3 spells CASSLSSTKNEKLFF. In nucleotides, the CDR3 is TGCGCCAGCAGCTTGTCCAGCACTAAAAATGAAAAACTGTTTTTT.